Listed below are T cell receptor beta chains from one sample, sequenced in a study of response to subunit inactivated influenza vaccine. TCRdb re-derived calls from the RT-PCR reads in MiXCR, one entry per CDR3 protein. The data contain about 540,000 distinct CDR3 sequences, about 14% of them seen just once; the ten biggest clones take up over 8.5%. The source material was PBMCs from blood, sampled 11 to 12 days after vaccination. The source is a man aged 45-60 years who received an inactivated influenza vaccine. Each CDR3 is given with its conserved first and last residue. Each record gives: D gene, clone size, V gene, J gene, CDR3 protein, CDR3 DNA. The D gene is left open where the match is weak. Clone size is stated in some rows and not others, as once, few, many or a class when expanded.

TRBD1	few	TRBV11-1	TRBJ1-1	CASSLNRGARYTEAFF	TGTGCCAGCAGCTTAAACAGGGGAGCGAGGTACACTGAAGCTTTCTTT
-	-	TRBV28	TRBJ2-3	CATSSIAGNTQYF	TGTGCCACCAGTAGTATCGCGGGAAATACGCAGTATTTT
-	few	TRBV5-6	TRBJ1-3	CASSAAGLSGNTIYF	TGTGCCAGCAGCGCTGCGGGGCTCTCTGGAAACACCATATATTTT
TRBD2	-	TRBV7-9	TRBJ2-3	CASSLRTSGRVDTQYF	TGTGCCAGCAGCCTGAGGACTAGCGGGAGAGTAGATACGCAGTATTTT
-	few	TRBV7-3	TRBJ2-1	CASSSPQRGYQRNNEQFF	TGTGCCAGCAGCTCTCCCCAACGGGGATATCAAAGGAACAATGAGCAGTTCTTC
TRBD1	few	TRBV5-1	TRBJ2-1	CASSRKTGVNNEQFF	TGCGCCAGCAGCCGAAAGACAGGGGTTAACAATGAGCAGTTCTTC
-	few	TRBV28	TRBJ1-1	CASNRWGREAFF	TGTGCCAGCAACCGATGGGGGCGAGAAGCTTTCTTT
-	few	TRBV10-3	TRBJ1-2	CAISESFLRVLDYGYTF	TGTGCCATCAGTGAGTCGTTCCTCAGGGTGTTAGACTATGGCTACACCTTC
-	-	TRBV21-1	TRBJ1-5	CASIKPGQVNQPQHF	TGTGCCAGCATCAAACCGGGACAGGTTAATCAGCCCCAGCATTTT
-	few	TRBV12-5	TRBJ2-1	CASGLGTVNNEQFF	TGTGCTAGTGGTTTGGGGACAGTTAACAATGAGCAGTTCTTC
-	few	TRBV7-9	TRBJ1-2	CASSPGQRNGYTF	TGTGCCAGCAGCCCCGGACAGAGGAATGGCTACACCTTC
-	-	TRBV7-2	TRBJ1-1	CASSLTRRLEAFF	TGTGCCAGCAGCTTGACGCGACGCCTTGAAGCTTTCTTT
-	few	TRBV12-3/TRBV12-4	TRBJ2-4	CASSLRGGRVTKNIQYF	TGTGCCAGCAGTTTAAGGGGGGGCCGGGTAACCAAAAACATTCAGTACTTC
TRBD1	few	TRBV9	TRBJ2-1	CASSEASVADRGYNEQFF	TGTGCCAGCAGCGAGGCTTCTGTGGCGGACAGGGGATACAATGAGCAGTTCTTC
-	few	TRBV24-1	TRBJ2-1	CATSDHQDSYNEQFF	TGTGCCACCAGTGACCATCAAGACTCCTACAATGAGCAGTTCTTC
TRBD2	once	TRBV9	TRBJ2-3	CASSWGLAGPDTQYF	TGTGCCAGCAGCTGGGGACTAGCGGGACCAGATACGCAGTATTTT
TRBD2	-	TRBV14	TRBJ2-7	CASSPRGSSGRYEQYF	TGTGCCAGCAGTCCAAGGGGGTCTAGCGGGAGGTACGAGCAGTACTTC
-	-	TRBV18	TRBJ2-7	CASSPSDLREREQYF	TGTGCCAGCTCACCATCGGACCTCAGGGAGCGGGAGCAGTACTTC
TRBD1	-	TRBV24-1	TRBJ2-4	CATSDRTGENIQYF	TGTGCCACCAGTGATAGGACAGGGGAAAACATTCAGTACTTC
-	-	TRBV10-3	TRBJ2-5	CAISRGGQQETQYF	TGTGCCATCAGTCGCGGGGGCCAGCAAGAGACCCAGTACTTC
-	-	TRBV4-1	TRBJ2-2	CASRVGWNSGELFF	TGCGCCAGCAGAGTTGGGTGGAACTCCGGGGAGCTGTTTTTT
TRBD1	-	TRBV7-2	TRBJ2-7	CASRSRQGAYEQYF	TGTGCCAGCAGATCACGACAGGGGGCCTACGAGCAGTACTTC
TRBD2	-	TRBV7-9	TRBJ2-7	CASKRTSGSYEQYF	TGTGCCAGCAAGAGGACTAGCGGCTCCTACGAGCAGTACTTC
-	-	TRBV4-1	TRBJ1-5	CASSQDREDSNQPQHF	TGCGCCAGCAGCCAAGATAGGGAGGATAGCAATCAGCCCCAGCATTTT
TRBD2	once	TRBV29-1	TRBJ2-5	CSVGRSGGASVTQYF	TGCAGCGTTGGCCGCAGCGGGGGGGCCTCCGTGACCCAGTACTTC
-	few	TRBV6-2/TRBV6-3	TRBJ2-2	CASSYISGQGHPGELFF	TGTGCCAGCAGTTATATCTCTGGGCAGGGCCATCCCGGGGAGCTGTTTTTT
-	many	TRBV29-1	TRBJ2-3	CSVDTLTDTQYF	TGCAGCGTCGACACTCTCACAGATACGCAGTATTTT
TRBD1	-	TRBV7-9	TRBJ1-5	CASSPGQGENQPQHF	TGTGCCAGCAGCCCGGGACAGGGGGAGAATCAGCCCCAGCATTTT
-	few	TRBV6-2/TRBV6-3	TRBJ1-2	CASSYTRGTYGYTF	TGTGCCAGCAGTTACACCAGGGGAACCTATGGCTACACCTTC
-	-	TRBV27	TRBJ2-3	CASSSHRGTDTQYF	TGTGCCAGCAGTTCTCACAGGGGCACAGATACGCAGTATTTT
-	-	TRBV6-1	TRBJ2-1	CASSPRTLLNEQFF	TGTGCCAGCAGCCCAAGGACACTCCTCAATGAGCAGTTCTTC
TRBD2	-	TRBV3-1	TRBJ2-3	CASSPGLLLGDTQYF	TGTGCCAGCAGCCCGGGACTACTACTTGGGGATACGCAGTATTTT
TRBD2	-	TRBV12-3/TRBV12-4	TRBJ2-2	CASRKRGSNTGELFF	TGTGCCAGCAGGAAGCGGGGCTCGAACACCGGGGAGCTGTTTTTT
-	-	TRBV7-2	TRBJ1-1	CASSLGRGWTEAFF	TGTGCCAGCAGCTTAGGCCGGGGTTGGACTGAAGCTTTCTTT
-	many	TRBV29-1	TRBJ2-1	CSVEGLNNRIYNEQFF	TGCAGCGTTGAAGGCCTAAATAACAGAATTTACAATGAGCAGTTCTTC
-	few	TRBV29-1	TRBJ1-1	CSVEDGGTITEAFF	TGCAGCGTTGAGGACGGTGGAACGATCACTGAAGCTTTCTTT
TRBD1	many	TRBV20-1	TRBJ1-6	CSASRDRNSPLHF	TGCAGTGCTAGTAGGGACAGGAATTCACCCCTCCACTTT
-	-	TRBV6-6	TRBJ2-5	CASSYPGSETQYF	TGTGCCAGCAGTTACCCAGGGTCGGAGACCCAGTACTTC
TRBD1	few	TRBV29-1	TRBJ2-1	CSVAEGPGQGVLVHEQFF	TGCAGCGTTGCTGAGGGGCCGGGACAGGGCGTCTTAGTCCATGAGCAGTTCTTC
-	-	TRBV11-1	TRBJ2-1	CASSPRLVGITYNEQFF	TGTGCCAGCAGCCCCCGATTAGTGGGAATAACCTACAATGAGCAGTTCTTC
-	-	TRBV3-1	TRBJ2-6	CASSQGVRPGSQSSGANVLTF	TGTGCCAGCAGCCAAGGTGTCCGGCCAGGGAGTCAAAGCTCTGGGGCCAACGTCCTGACTTTC
TRBD2	few	TRBV12-3/TRBV12-4	TRBJ2-1	CASRTLGTSNEQFF	TGTGCCAGCAGAACTCTCGGGACTAGCAATGAGCAGTTCTTC
-	few	TRBV30	TRBJ2-5	CAWSVYGSRETQYF	TGTGCCTGGAGTGTATACGGGAGCAGGGAGACCCAGTACTTC
-	-	TRBV10-3	TRBJ2-7	CAISADNYEQYF	TGTGCCATCAGTGCTGACAACTACGAGCAGTACTTC
TRBD2	few	TRBV19	TRBJ2-1	CASCDSSGANNEQFF	TGTGCCAGCTGCGACTCAAGCGGGGCTAACAATGAGCAGTTCTTC
-	-	TRBV20-1	TRBJ1-5	CSARDQWTIGQPQHF	TGCAGTGCTAGAGATCAGTGGACAATTGGTCAGCCCCAGCATTTT
TRBD2	-	TRBV5-1	TRBJ2-7	CASSQSTGGRGYEQYF	TGCGCCAGCAGCCAATCCACGGGGGGAAGGGGCTACGAGCAGTACTTC